The clone carrying this TCR beta chain appeared many times. In making TCR cDNA, 5'RACE template switching added a universal primer site and UMIs to it. TCRdb independently ran MiXCR on the 5' RACE reads; one entry per CDR3 protein. The sample consists of 400,000 or so distinct CDR3 sequences, over 5% of them appearing once. The entry originates in a study of T cells after yellow fever vaccination. About the study: SMART-Seq v4 Ultra Low Input served to prepare low-cell-number fractions.

The CDR3 sequence is 13 residues long. Germline V gene sequence: CDR1 SGHTA, CDR2 FQGTGA. The V and J ends lost 2 bases and 5 bases respectively, with 8 bases between them. Sequencing used PBMCs, obtained 5 days after the yellow fever booster vaccination. The chain has TRBV7-3 and TRBJ2-3; tentatively, D is TRBD1 or TRBD2 (5 bases each). The source is a man younger than 40 who received the YFV17D yellow fever vaccine. The CDR3 DNA sequence: TGTGCCAGCAGCTTAGGGGGTAAAGATACGCAGTATTTT. It specifies CASSLGGKDTQYF.